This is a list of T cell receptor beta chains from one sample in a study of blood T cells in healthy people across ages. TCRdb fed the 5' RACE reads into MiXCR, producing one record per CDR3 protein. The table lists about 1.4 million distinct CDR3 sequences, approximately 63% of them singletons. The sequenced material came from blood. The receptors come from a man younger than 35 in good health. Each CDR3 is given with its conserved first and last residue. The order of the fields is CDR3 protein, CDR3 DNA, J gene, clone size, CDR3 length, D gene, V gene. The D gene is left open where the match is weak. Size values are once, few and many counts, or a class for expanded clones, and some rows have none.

CDR3aa: CAISARGGSEDTQYF
CDR3nt: TGTGCCATCAGTGCCCGCGGAGGAAGCGAAGATACGCAGTATTTT
j_gene: TRBJ2-3
abundance: few
len: 15
d_gene: NA
v_gene: TRBV10-3

CDR3aa: CASSPVGRLSYEQYF
CDR3nt: TGTGCCAGCAGCCCCGTTGGACGGCTTTCCTACGAGCAGTACTTC
j_gene: TRBJ2-7
abundance: NA
len: 15
d_gene: NA
v_gene: TRBV14

CDR3aa: CSVTGTGDSTGELFF
CDR3nt: TGCAGCGTAACCGGGACAGGGGACTCCACCGGGGAGCTGTTTTTT
j_gene: TRBJ2-2
abundance: NA
len: 15
d_gene: TRBD1
v_gene: TRBV29-1

CDR3aa: CSGGDSSGYTF
CDR3nt: TGCAGCGGTGGGGACAGCTCGGGCTACACCTTC
j_gene: TRBJ1-2
abundance: few
len: 11
d_gene: TRBD1
v_gene: TRBV29-1

CDR3aa: CASSDRGFTEAFF
CDR3nt: TGTGCCAGCAGTGACAGGGGTTTCACTGAAGCTTTCTTT
j_gene: TRBJ1-1
abundance: NA
len: 13
d_gene: TRBD1
v_gene: TRBV6-5

CDR3aa: CSASPGTPSSYEQYF
CDR3nt: TGCAGTGCTAGCCCCGGGACTCCCAGCTCCTACGAGCAGTACTTC
j_gene: TRBJ2-7
abundance: once
len: 15
d_gene: NA
v_gene: TRBV20-1

CDR3aa: CASSLDQGGSYEQYF
CDR3nt: TGTGCCAGCAGCTTGGACCAGGGGGGATCCTACGAGCAGTACTTC
j_gene: TRBJ2-7
abundance: NA
len: 15
d_gene: NA
v_gene: TRBV7-2

CDR3aa: CASSKGAGNEQFF
CDR3nt: TGTGCCAGTAGTAAGGGTGCGGGGAATGAGCAGTTCTTC
j_gene: TRBJ2-1
abundance: NA
len: 13
d_gene: NA
v_gene: TRBV19

CDR3aa: CASSFGTGLTDNEQFF
CDR3nt: TGTGCCAGCAGCTTTGGGACGGGACTAACGGACAATGAGCAGTTCTTC
j_gene: TRBJ2-1
abundance: NA
len: 16
d_gene: TRBD2
v_gene: TRBV7-6

CDR3aa: CASSLPQGSYNEQFF
CDR3nt: TGTGCCAGCAGCTTACCCCAGGGCAGTTACAATGAGCAGTTCTTC
j_gene: TRBJ2-1
abundance: NA
len: 15
d_gene: NA
v_gene: TRBV13

CDR3aa: CASSLQRERNEQFF
CDR3nt: TGCGCCAGCTCCCTCCAGCGGGAGCGGAATGAGCAGTTCTTC
j_gene: TRBJ2-1
abundance: NA
len: 14
d_gene: TRBD2
v_gene: TRBV5-1